The 29 T cell receptor beta chains presented below share a single source sample, sequenced in a study of T cells in Graves' hyperthyroidism and ophthalmopathy. It was RNA transcripts that yielded the amplified TCR beta CDR3 regions. HTBI primers were the set used in a first-round RT-PCR of the TCR CDR3. TCRdb re-called the multiplex PCR reads with MiXCR, one entry per CDR3 protein. Among around 350,000 distinct CDR3 sequences listed, approximately 20% were seen once. What was sequenced was blood. The source is a woman between 18 and 29 years old with Graves' hyperthyroidism.

This clonotype came up many times. The chain combines TRBV7-2 with TRBJ1-5; the match to TRBD1 covers 10 bases. The germline CDR1 and CDR2 sequences are SGHTA and FQGNSA. The ends lost 2 bases at V and 5 bases at J; junction bases unmatched: 6. This CDR3 has 16 residues. In DNA form, the CDR3 reads TGTGCCAGCAGCTTATGGGGACAGGGGTCATATCAGCCCCAGCATTTT. Amino acid sequence: CASSLWGQGSYQPQHF. The full variable domain, completed using reference TRBV7-2 and TRBJ1-5, is GAGVSQSPSNKVTEKGKDVELRCDPISGHTALYWYRQSLGQGLEFLIYFQGNSAPDKSGLPSDRFSAERTGGSVSTLTIQRTQQEDSAVYLCASSLWGQGSYQPQHFGDGTRLSIL.

This clonotype was picked up a small number of times. A much larger clone sits a single nucleotide away, making a read error possible. It is likely a read error, because the conserved phenylalanine at the end of the CDR3 is missing. The rearrangement links TRBV12-3 or TRBV12-4 to TRBJ1-1, with 7 bases fitting TRBD1. The CDR3 sequence is 14 residues long. J was trimmed by 0 bases and V by 5 bases; bases with no gene match: 3. CDR3 nucleotides: TGTGCCAGCAGTCGGGGACAGATGAACACTGAAGCTTTCTCT. Protein sequence: CASSRGQMNTEAFS.

Ten or more counts support this clonotype. This chain connects TRBV6-1 to TRBJ1-3, with a possible D match to TRBD1 (6 bases). Germline V gene data show CDR1 as MNHNS and CDR2 as SASEGT. Between the trimmed V and J ends, which lost 6 bases and 3 bases, there was a span of 15 bases. This CDR3 has 15 amino acids. The CDR3 protein is CASRSSGALGNTIYF. CDR3 coding DNA: TGTGCCAGCAGGTCATCGGGGGCGCTTGGAAACACCATATATTTT.

The CDR3 is CASSRSGNPYEQYF. DNA of the CDR3: TGTGCCAGCAGCCGGTCAGGAAACCCCTACGAGCAGTACTTC. The V and J genes are TRBV7-9 and TRBJ2-7; no clear D gene. Germline-derived CDR1 and CDR2 are SEHNR and FQNEAQ (reference sequence). V shed 5 bases and J shed 2 bases, with 13 bases lying between them. The length of the CDR3 is 14 residues.

The table lists this clonotype with a few counts. The chain recombines TRBV27 with TRBJ1-2, with D possibly being TRBD1 (5 bases). Germline CDR1 and CDR2: MNHEY and SMNVEV (reference sequence). CDR3 length equals 13 residues. V dropped 3 bases and J dropped 4 bases, with 9 bases sitting between them. The CDR3 here is CASSFTGTYGYTF. Written as DNA, the CDR3 is TGTGCCAGCAGTTTCACGGGGACCTATGGCTACACCTTC.

This clonotype was recorded at least ten times. The CDR3 coding sequence is TGCGCCAGCAGCCTCCGACCTGGTGATCAGCCCCAGCATTTT. Its protein is CASSLRPGDQPQHF. The J gene is TRBJ1-5, the V gene TRBV4-1; D gene uncertain. The CDR3 is made up of 14 amino acids. Germline V gene lookup returns CDR1 MGHRA and CDR2 YSYEKL. Trimming removed 4 bases from V and 5 bases from J, with 12 bases in between.

There are many counts of this clonotype. This chain joins TRBV9 and TRBJ1-3; D unclear. Looked up from germline, CDR1 is SGDLS and CDR2 is YYNGEE. V lost 2 bases and J lost 2, with 8 bases in between. This CDR3 is built from 14 residues. CDR3 protein: CASSVLQTGNTIYF. The CDR3 DNA sequence: TGTGCCAGCAGCGTTCTCCAAACTGGAAACACCATATATTTT.

This clonotype was counted many times. This rearrangement joins TRBV7-2 to TRBJ2-2, with 9 positions matching TRBD2. The CDR3 sequence is 14 residues long. The junction had 4 bases not matched to a gene; V was cut back by 4 bases and J by 7 bases. The V gene's germline CDR1 is SGHTA and CDR2 FQGNSA. Written as DNA, the CDR3 is TGTGCCAGCAGCTCAGGACTAGCGAGCGGGGAGCTGTTTTTT. Protein product: CASSSGLASGELFF.

This clonotype was found a few times. The V and J genes are TRBV11-2 and TRBJ1-1; 8 bases line up with TRBD1. The V segment lost 1 base and the J segment 6 bases; nucleotides outside the gene matches: 4. This CDR3 has 14 residues. Germline CDR1 SGHAT, CDR2 FQNNGV. CDR3 region: CASSLVRQGPEAFF. CDR3 coding DNA: TGTGCCAGCAGCTTAGTACGACAGGGGCCTGAAGCTTTCTTT.

The chain recombines TRBV12-3 or TRBV12-4 with TRBJ2-7; a possible D gene is TRBD2 (6 bases). V shed 4 bases and J shed 0 bases, with 13 bases lying between them. The CDR3 sequence is 15 residues long. The CDR3 DNA follows: TGTGCCAGCAGTTCCGGGACTTTGGGCTCCTACGAGCAGTACTTC. The encoded protein is CASSSGTLGSYEQYF.

The chain has TRBV20-1 and TRBJ2-2; 9 bases fit TRBD2. The CDR3 extends over 17 amino acids. Germline V CDR1 and CDR2: DFQATT, SNEGSKA (reference sequence). V lost 0 bases to trimming and J lost 3 bases; unmatched junction nucleotides: 8. CDR3 sequence reads: CSARDPSGGQDTGELFF. As DNA, the CDR3 is TGCAGTGCTAGAGATCCGAGCGGGGGGCAAGACACCGGGGAGCTGTTTTTT.

This clonotype has at least ten counts. The chain has TRBV7-8 and TRBJ2-5, with a weak D call TRBD2 (6 bases). Germline loops: CDR1 SGHVS, CDR2 FQNEAQ. V was trimmed by 4 bases and J by 5 bases, leaving 17 bases between them. The CDR3 has 15 amino acids. CDR3 region: CASSSGTPTRETQYF. In nucleotides, the CDR3 is TGTGCCAGCAGCTCCGGGACTCCTACGAGGGAGACCCAGTACTTC.

This clonotype appeared many times. The chain combines TRBV28 with TRBJ1-2; no firm D call. V was shortened by 5 bases and J by 8 bases, with 12 bases between the two germline ends. Germline V gene sequence: CDR1 MDHEN, CDR2 SYDVKM. This CDR3 has 12 amino acids. The CDR3 spells CASSDSTRGYTF. Here the CDR3 DNA reads TGTGCCAGCAGTGACTCTACCCGAGGCTACACCTTC.

This clonotype was detected many times. The rearrangement links TRBV11-2 to TRBJ2-7, with 8 bases identical to TRBD1. Germline V gene sequence: CDR1 SGHAT, CDR2 FQNNGV. The ends lost 5 bases at V and 3 bases at J; junction bases unmatched: 6. The CDR3 totals 14 residues. The CDR3 DNA sequence: TGTGCCAGCAGCATAGGAGGACAGGGCTACGAGCAGTACTTC. Amino acid sequence: CASSIGGQGYEQYF.

This clonotype has at least ten counts. The rearrangement links TRBV10-3 to TRBJ1-5, with a tentative D call TRBD1 (6 bases). The V end was cut by 3 bases, the J end by 5 bases, with 11 bases between. The CDR3 has 14 residues. Germline CDR1 reads ENHRY; CDR2 reads SYGVKD. CDR3 DNA sequence: TGTGCCATCAGTGATGAGAGGGGGGATCAGCCCCAGCATTTT. It encodes CAISDERGDQPQHF.

The CDR3 here is CASSLGQGRDTEAFF. CDR3 bases: TGTGCCAGCAGTTTGGGACAGGGTCGAGACACTGAAGCTTTCTTT. The rearrangement uses TRBV6-5 and TRBJ1-1, with 9 bases aligning to TRBD1. CDR1 is MNHEY, CDR2 SVGAGI, per germline. Trimming removed 4 bases from V and 3 bases from J; junction bases left unmatched: 6. This CDR3 has 15 amino acids.

In its sample, this clonotype was seen many times. The rearrangement joins TRBV6-5 to TRBJ2-5; 9 bases are a match to TRBD2. The CDR3 spans 15 residues. The V gene's germline CDR1 is MNHEY and CDR2 SVGAGI. V shed 2 bases, J shed 5 bases, and the junction held 6 bases outside the gene matches. This chain's CDR3 is CASSYASGVMETQYF. The CDR3 DNA follows: TGTGCCAGCAGTTACGCTAGCGGGGTTATGGAGACCCAGTACTTC.

This clonotype was found a few times. This may arise from a read error, as a much more abundant clone is one base away. The gene calls are TRBV6-4 and TRBJ1-1; 8 nucleotides agree with TRBD1. Germline V CDR1 and CDR2: MRHNA, SNTAGT. CDR3 length equals 14 residues. CDR3 nucleotides: TGTGCCGGCAGTAAGACAGGGGAGAACACTGAAGCTTTCTTT. The encoded protein is CAGSKTGENTEAFF.

This clonotype was recorded at least ten times. The chain links TRBV29-1 to TRBJ2-5, with D perhaps matching TRBD1 (5 bases). The germline V gene encodes CDR1 SQVTM and CDR2 ANQGSEA. V was trimmed by 3 bases and J by 5 bases, leaving 10 bases between them. This CDR3 is 12 amino acids long. CDR3 in DNA: TGCAGCGTTGATCCAGGGCCGGAGACCCAGTACTTC. Its protein is CSVDPGPETQYF.

This clonotype was observed many times. This chain uses TRBV6-2 or TRBV6-3 with TRBJ2-2, with 8 bases that match TRBD2. Germline V gives CDR1 MNHEY, CDR2 SVGEGT. V lost 7 bases to trimming and J lost 2 bases; unmatched junction nucleotides: 6. The CDR3 runs 15 residues. The CDR3 bases are TGTGCCAGCAACGAGGGACTAGACAACACCGGGGAGCTGTTTTTT. Encoded protein: CASNEGLDNTGELFF.

This clonotype was counted at least ten times. The chain carries TRBV20-1 and TRBJ2-5; 10 bases are a match to TRBD2. Trimming cost V 4 bases and J 4 bases; bases outside gene matches: 9. CDR1 and CDR2 (germline): DFQATT, SNEGSKA (reference sequence). CDR3 length equals 15 residues. The CDR3 loop reads CSAITSGAEGETQYF. The CDR3 DNA reads as TGCAGTGCTATTACTAGCGGGGCCGAGGGAGAGACCCAGTACTTC.

This clonotype was seen many times. The chain is built from TRBV20-1 and TRBJ1-2; TRBD1 is a possible D gene (5 bases). The germline V gene has CDR1 DFQATT and CDR2 SNEGSKA (reference sequence). V lost 0 bases and J lost 5, with 7 bases in between. CDR3 length: 12 amino acids. CDR3 residues: CSAREGQYGYTF. DNA of the CDR3: TGCAGTGCTAGAGAGGGGCAGTATGGCTACACCTTC.

This clonotype was seen at least ten times. The V gene is TRBV2, the J gene TRBJ2-7, with 11 bases fitting TRBD2. The ends lost 8 bases at V and 0 bases at J; junction bases unmatched: 3. The CDR3 consists of 14 residues. Germline V gene lookup returns CDR1 SNHLY and CDR2 FYNNEI. The CDR3 here is CASLLAGVSYEQYF. CDR3 in DNA: TGTGCCAGCTTACTAGCGGGGGTCTCCTACGAGCAGTACTTC.

This clonotype was seen repeatedly, ten times or more. The chain's CDR3 is CSKEDTEAFF. The CDR3 bases are TGCAGTAAGGAGGACACTGAAGCTTTCTTT. This chain joins TRBV20-1 and TRBJ1-1; no firm D call. V lost 8 bases and J lost 3, with 7 bases in between. The CDR3 consists of 10 residues. Germline values: CDR1 DFQATT, CDR2 SNEGSKA (reference sequence).

This clonotype was found many times. V usage is TRBV24-1 and J usage is TRBJ2-2; TRBD1 matches 7 bases. Germline-derived CDR1 and CDR2 are KGHDR and SFDVKD. The V gene end was trimmed by 9 bases and the J gene end by 4 bases; junction bases not matched to a gene: 7. The CDR3 has 14 residues. The CDR3 sequence is CATSSTGPTGELFF. For the CDR3, the DNA is TGTGCCACCTCCTCGACAGGGCCCACCGGGGAGCTGTTTTTT.

The sample holds many counts of this clonotype. The chain carries TRBV11-2 and TRBJ2-2, with 7 bases that match TRBD2. The germline CDR1 and CDR2 sequences are SGHAT and FQNNGV. This CDR3 has 17 amino acids. V shed 6 bases, J shed 4 bases, and the junction held 14 bases outside the gene matches. Here the CDR3 reads CASSWGRGLEGTGELFF. The CDR3, as DNA: TGTGCCAGCAGTTGGGGGAGGGGTCTAGAAGGCACCGGGGAGCTGTTTTTT.

This rearrangement joins TRBV6-5 to TRBJ1-5, with D perhaps TRBD1 (5 bases). Trimming cost V 0 bases and J 3 bases, with 9 bases left between them. Germline loops: CDR1 MNHEY, CDR2 SVGAGI. The CDR3 runs to 15 residues. CDR3 bases: TGTGCCAGCAGTTACTCCGGCAGGGTCAATCAGCCCCAGCATTTT. Protein product: CASSYSGRVNQPQHF.

The chain carries TRBV7-9 and TRBJ1-1; tentative D call: TRBD1 (5 bases). Trimming cost V 10 bases and J 5 bases, with 17 bases left between them. CDR1 is SEHNR and CDR2 is FQNEAQ in the germline V gene (reference sequence). This CDR3 contains 13 residues. CDR3 nucleotide sequence: TGTGCCATTTCCGGGGGTCGGGAAACTGAAGCTTTCTTT. Translating gives CAISGGRETEAFF.

This clonotype was detected ten times or more. DNA of the CDR3: TGTGCCTCACTGGGGGGGACGACCACTGAAGCTTTCTTT. Amino acid sequence: CASLGGTTTEAFF. This sequence joins TRBV30 and TRBJ1-1, with D perhaps matching TRBD1 (5 bases). Germline V lookup: CDR1 GTSNPN, CDR2 SVGIG (reference sequence). The CDR3 covers 13 residues. Trimming removed 7 bases at V and 4 bases at J, with 16 bases between. Full variable domain (remainder filled in from reference TRBV30 and TRBJ1-1): SQTIHQWPATLVQPVGSPLSLECTVEGTSNPNLYWYRQAAGRGLQLLFYSVGIGQISSEVPQNLSASRPQDRQFILSSKKLLLSDSGFYLCASLGGTTTEAFFGQGTRLTVV.